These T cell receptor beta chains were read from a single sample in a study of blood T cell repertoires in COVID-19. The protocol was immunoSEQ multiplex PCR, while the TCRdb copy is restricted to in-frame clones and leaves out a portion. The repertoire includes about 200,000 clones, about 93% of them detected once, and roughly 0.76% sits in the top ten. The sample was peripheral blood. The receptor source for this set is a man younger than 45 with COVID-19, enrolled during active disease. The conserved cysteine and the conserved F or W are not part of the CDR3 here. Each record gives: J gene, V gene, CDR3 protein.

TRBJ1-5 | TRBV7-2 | ASSLRRDREQPQH
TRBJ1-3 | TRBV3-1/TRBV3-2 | ASSHEGRGNTIY
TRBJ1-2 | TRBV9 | ASSVGTANYGYT
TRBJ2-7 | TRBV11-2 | ASSLNPGQGGYEQY
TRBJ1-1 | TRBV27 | ASSYGGGRTEAF
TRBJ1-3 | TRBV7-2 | ASSLAGGTRSGNTIY
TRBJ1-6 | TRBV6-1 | ASSVYQTGGGNSPLH
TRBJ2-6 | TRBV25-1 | ASNFGGSGANVLT
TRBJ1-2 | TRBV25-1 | ASSNPGHGGYT
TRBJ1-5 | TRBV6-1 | ASSEGSGAQPQH
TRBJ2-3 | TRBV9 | ASSGKGAGTSTDTQY
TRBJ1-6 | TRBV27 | ASSFQGNSPLH
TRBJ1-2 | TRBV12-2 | ASRFRHKNYGYT
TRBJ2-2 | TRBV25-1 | ASTQQGTGVTGELF
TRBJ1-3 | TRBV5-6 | ASSTGRPGNTIY
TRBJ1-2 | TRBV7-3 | ASSPRDRGTGT
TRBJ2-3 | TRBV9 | ASSAWTSGDTDTQY
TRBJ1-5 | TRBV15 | ATKIGVNSNQPQH
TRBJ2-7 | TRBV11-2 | ASTRRIAAGGAYSYEQY
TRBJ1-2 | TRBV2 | ASSEVQLYGYT
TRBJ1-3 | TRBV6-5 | ASSATIGSGNTIY
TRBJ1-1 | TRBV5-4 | ASNSQPGQGATEAF
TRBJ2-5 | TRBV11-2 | ASSIWGRETQY
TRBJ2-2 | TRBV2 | ASSPPGSFGELF
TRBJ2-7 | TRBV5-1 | ASSLTGRETEQY
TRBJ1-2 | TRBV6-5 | ASRPRTGGPYGYT
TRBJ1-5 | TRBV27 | ASSHSGTGAFNRNQPQH
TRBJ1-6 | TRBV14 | ASSQEGGYNSPLH
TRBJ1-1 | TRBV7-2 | ASSLSGVGHSNTEAF
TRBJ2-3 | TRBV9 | ASSGPSGGAQLDTQY
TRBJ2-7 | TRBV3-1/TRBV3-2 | TSSQERPGGDEQY
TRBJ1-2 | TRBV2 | ASSDLGQQIGGYT
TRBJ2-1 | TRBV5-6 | ASGRGFTAIDYNEQF
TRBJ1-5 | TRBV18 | ASSPAGQISNQPQH
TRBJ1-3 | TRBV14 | ASSQDLWSYSGNTIY
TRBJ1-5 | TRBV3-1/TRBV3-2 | ASSQGRTQPQH
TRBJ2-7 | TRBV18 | ASSPDRAPYEQY
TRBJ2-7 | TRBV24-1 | ATSDSGAPYEQY
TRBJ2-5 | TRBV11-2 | ASSFGGTGAETQY
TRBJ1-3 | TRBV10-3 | AIRQGPGNTIY
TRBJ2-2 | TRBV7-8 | ASSRTNTGELF
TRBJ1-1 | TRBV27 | ASSLARGQAYTEAF
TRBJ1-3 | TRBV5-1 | ASSLGLGLGNTIY
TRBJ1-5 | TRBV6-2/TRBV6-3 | ASSTAIQGWGQPQH
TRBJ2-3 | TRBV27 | ASTPIGAGAAGDTQY
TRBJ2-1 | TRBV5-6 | ASSPPATGKYNEQF
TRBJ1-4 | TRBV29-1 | SVRARGLSNEKLF
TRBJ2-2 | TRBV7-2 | ASSFFPGLAGGYTGELF
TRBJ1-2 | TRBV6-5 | ASSYSRTTVSGGYT
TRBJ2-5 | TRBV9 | ASSMRGGQETQY
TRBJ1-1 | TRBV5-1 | ASSLATLNTEAF
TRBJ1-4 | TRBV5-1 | ASSLRGTGNEKLF
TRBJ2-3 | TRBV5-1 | ASSLEPGGGKTDTQY